The source of this TCR beta chain is a study of blood T cell repertoires in COVID-19. Study context: Whether acute or convalescent, the COVID-19 samples came from the United States, Italy and Spain. PBMCs, B-cell-depleted T cells, or T cells were the source of the cDNA or gDNA that made up the material.

Authors' methods: Amplification of reference gene primers was used by the study to estimate nucleated cell counts. Assay used: immunoSEQ multiplex PCR; TCRdb lists only in-frame clones, some missing. The DNA was the basis for D and trimming; V, J and clone size are from that table. The sample records 28,000 or so clones, roughly 85% being singletons. This CDR3 region has 13 residues. Germline CDR1 and CDR2: SGHTA and FQGTGA. The V and J ends lost 4 bases and 4 bases respectively, with 8 bases between them. This clone was seen just once. The chain couples TRBV7-3 to TRBJ1-5; D is possibly TRBD1 (5 bases). The source is a human donor in a cohort sampled during active COVID-19. Sequences were obtained from peripheral blood. CDR3 residues: CASSSQVNQPQHF. CDR3 sequence (DNA): TGTGCCAGCAGCTCACAGGTGAATCAGCCCCAGCATTTT.